The TCR beta chain under discussion was sequenced for a study of T cell responses to AZD1222 COVID-19 vaccine. Overall study results and limits: Clonal diversity may have been underestimated in mostly white British donors.

The table came from immunoSEQ multiplex PCR; TCRdb's copy has only in-frame clones and leaves some out. The profile covers more than 70,000 clones, with 91% appearing a single time and around 30% taken by the ten largest. This CDR3 has 12 residues. This clone was seen once. Its cognate antigen is unknown. The source material was peripheral blood, sampled 28 days after the second AZD1222 dose. The receptor comes from an adult who received the AZD1222 COVID-19 vaccine. The chain recombines TRBV1 with TRBJ2-3; TRBD2 is the table's D call and was not checked against the DNA. TRBV1 corresponds to a pseudogene. CDR3 in DNA: TGCACCAGCCCCTCGGCTAGGGATACGCAGTATTTT. Its protein is CTSPSARDTQYF.